This record covers a single T cell receptor beta chain. The antigen is not known. Assay: immunoSEQ multiplex PCR; the TCRdb copy retains only in-frame clones and omits some. Here the sample spans 440,000 or so clones, roughly nine tenths being singletons. This specimen belongs to a study of Ad26.COV2.S vaccination and SARS-CoV-2 variants. Study information: Enrolled in COV1001, the donor was in the Ad26.COV2.S trial arm, which received the vaccine. Study-wide results and limits: An underestimation of total T cell responses may have resulted from the TCR breadth and depth analyses.

The treatment was: roughly 20 received Ad26.COV2.S at low or high dose, single or two shots; about five received placebo; per-sample allocation not given. Specimens were obtained on day 63 following the first vaccine or placebo injection. The CDR3 extends over 15 amino acids. CDR1 is SEHNR and CDR2 is FQNEAQ in the germline V gene (reference sequence). V was clipped by 5 bases and J by 2 bases, with 13 bases between them. This TCR was sampled from a person between 18 and 59 years old who received the Ad26.COV2.S COVID-19 vaccine or a placebo. The input for sequencing was peripheral blood, taken in a trial of Ad26.COV2.S vaccine versus placebo. The chain recombines TRBV7-9 with TRBJ2-1; D remains ambiguous. DNA for the CDR3: TGTGCCAGCAGCCCACCCGCATATCCCTACAATGAGCAGTTCTTC. This translates into CASSPPAYPYNEQFF.